The 22 T cell receptor beta chains listed next were all sequenced from one sample in a study of blood T cell repertoires in COVID-19. The protocol was immunoSEQ multiplex PCR, while the TCRdb copy is restricted to in-frame clones and leaves out a portion. The table lists some 37,000 clones, roughly 88% of them singletons. The material sequenced was peripheral blood. These TCRs come from a man aged 70 or older with acute or convalescent COVID-19.

The chain is built from TRBV7-2 and TRBJ1-5; 8 bases align to TRBD1. With 5 bases clipped from V and 1 base from J, the junction kept 13 bases outside the gene matches. Germline CDR1 SGHTA, CDR2 FQGNSA. This CDR3 region has 18 residues. The CDR3 loop is CASSPSLGRTGSNQPQHF. The CDR3 region has the DNA TGTGCCAGCAGCCCTAGCCTAGGGAGGACAGGGAGCAATCAGCCCCAGCATTTT. Drawing the rest from reference TRBV7-2 and TRBJ1-5, the complete variable domain is GAGVSQSPSNKVTEKGKDVELRCDPISGHTALYWYRQSLGQGLEFLIYFQGNSAPDKSGLPSDRFSAERTGGSVSTLTIQRTQQEDSAVYLCASSPSLGRTGSNQPQHFGDGTRLSIL.

J is TRBJ2-1 and V is TRBV4-2; 7 bases line up with TRBD2. Germline-derived CDR1 and CDR2 are LGHNA and YNFKEQ. This CDR3 region has 16 residues. The ends lost 1 base at V and 3 bases at J; junction bases unmatched: 6. Here the CDR3 reads CASSQVEAGLYNEQFF. The CDR3 coding sequence is TGTGCCAGCAGCCAAGTCGAAGCGGGACTCTACAATGAGCAGTTCTTC.

The rearrangement uses TRBV28 and TRBJ2-4; 10 bases are a match to TRBD2. The V segment lost 5 bases and the J segment 0 bases; nucleotides outside the gene matches: 4. CDR1 and CDR2 from the germline V gene are MDHEN and SYDVKM. CDR3 length: 16 amino acids. As DNA, the CDR3 is TGTGCCAGCAGTCCACTAGCGGGGTTAGCCAAAAACATTCAGTACTTC. It specifies CASSPLAGLAKNIQYF.

The V gene is TRBV7-3, the J gene TRBJ2-5; 8 bases align to TRBD2. Trimming removed 2 bases from V and 5 bases from J; junction bases left unmatched: 10. CDR1 and CDR2 from the germline V gene are SGHTA and FQGTGA. The CDR3 sequence is 16 residues long. The DNA for the CDR3 is TGTGCCAGCAGCTTATATCCCAGCGGGAGTGGTGAGACCCAGTACTTC. Amino acids: CASSLYPSGSGETQYF.

The rearrangement links TRBV7-6 to TRBJ2-2, with 7 nucleotides matching TRBD2. The CDR3 is 14 amino acids. Per the germline V gene, CDR1 is SGHVS and CDR2 is FNYEAQ. V lost 7 bases to trimming and J lost 6 bases; unmatched junction nucleotides: 8. CDR3 sequence reads: CASIPARGAGELFF. In nucleotides, the CDR3 is TGTGCCAGCATCCCCGCCCGGGGGGCCGGGGAGCTGTTTTTT.

The chain recombines TRBV6-1 with TRBJ1-1, with D possibly matching TRBD1 (6 bases). Germline CDR1 reads MNHNS; CDR2 reads SASEGT. The CDR3 has 14 residues. The V gene lost 1 base and the J gene lost 1 base, with 7 bases spanning the gap. In nucleotides, the CDR3 is TGTGCCAGCAGTGAAGGCAGGGGGAACACTGAAGCTTTCTTT. Protein product: CASSEGRGNTEAFF.

The J gene is TRBJ2-5, the V gene TRBV9; 8 bases agree with TRBD1. Losses at the gene ends were 4 bases for V and 3 bases for J; bases not matched to a gene: 2. Germline V gene sequence: CDR1 SGDLS, CDR2 YYNGEE. This CDR3 has 13 residues. The CDR3 DNA is TGTGCCAGCAGCTTGGACAGGGAAGAGACCCAGTACTTC. Its protein product is CASSLDREETQYF.

This sequence joins TRBV28 and TRBJ1-6; D gene ambiguous. V lost 6 bases to trimming and J lost 9 bases, with 9 bases between them. The CDR3 spans 12 residues. Per the germline V gene, CDR1 is MDHEN and CDR2 is SYDVKM. CDR3 amino acids: CASSLKSSPLHF. The DNA of the CDR3 is TGTGCCAGCAGCCTAAAGAGTTCACCCCTCCACTTT. The full variable domain, with the rest looked up from reference TRBV28 and TRBJ1-6, is DVKVTQSSRYLVKRTGEKVFLECVQDMDHENMFWYRQDPGLGLRLIYFSYDVKMKEKGDIPEGYSVSREKKERFSLILESASTNQTSMYLCASSLKSSPLHFGNGTRLTVT.

The genes are TRBV2 and TRBJ2-1; possible D gene TRBD1, 6 bases. Germline V gives CDR1 SNHLY, CDR2 FYNNEI. Trimming stripped 5 bases from V and 2 bases from J, with 13 bases between. The CDR3 loop spans 15 amino acids. CDR3: CASSPDRLAYNEQFF. The CDR3 DNA follows: TGTGCCAGCAGTCCTGACAGGTTGGCCTACAATGAGCAGTTCTTC.

The V call is TRBV11-2, the J call TRBJ1-2; 9 bases fit TRBD1. CDR1 SGHAT and CDR2 FQNNGV come from the germline V gene. There are 17 residues in the CDR3. V dropped 3 bases and J dropped 3; count of bases not matched to a gene: 11. DNA of the CDR3: TGTGCCAGCAGCTTGTTACAGGGGGCGTCCGGTTACTATGGCTACACCTTC. Encoded protein: CASSLLQGASGYYGYTF.

The gene calls are TRBV6-5 and TRBJ2-2; D may be TRBD2 (5 bases). V lost 7 bases and J lost 5, with 17 bases in between. The CDR3 consists of 15 residues. CDR1 is MNHEY and CDR2 is SVGAGI in the germline V gene. In DNA, the CDR3 is TGTGCCAGCAAGGAGTCGGGGAGTGGAACCGGGGAGCTGTTTTTT. Its protein is CASKESGSGTGELFF.

Written as DNA, the CDR3 is TGTGCCAGCAGCCATCTTGGTGGGAGGACCGATACGCAGTATTTT. Translating it yields CASSHLGGRTDTQYF. The rearrangement links TRBV14 to TRBJ2-3; D perhaps matches TRBD2 (6 bases). V lost 3 bases, J lost 6 bases, and 16 bases lay in between. The CDR3 length is 15 residues. Per germline, CDR1 SGHDN and CDR2 FVKESK.

The rearrangement links TRBV7-7 to TRBJ2-7; 7 bases map to TRBD2. This CDR3 is built from 16 residues. J lost 0 bases, V lost 5 bases, and 10 bases had no gene match. Germline CDR1 is SSHAT and CDR2 is FNYEAQ (reference sequence). The CDR3 here is CASSPNGRASSYEQYF. The CDR3 DNA reads TGTGCCAGCAGCCCCAATGGGAGGGCTAGCTCCTACGAGCAGTACTTC.

J is TRBJ2-4 and V is TRBV14; D not certain. V dropped 0 bases and J dropped 7 bases, with 10 bases sitting between them. The CDR3 spans 14 residues. Per the germline V gene, CDR1 is SGHDN and CDR2 is FVKESK. The CDR3 reads CASSQEATINIQYF. As DNA, the CDR3 is TGTGCCAGCAGCCAAGAGGCCACCATCAACATTCAGTACTTC.

The rearrangement links TRBV15 to TRBJ1-1; no definite D call. Trimming took 0 bases from V and 10 from J, leaving 24 bases between them. This CDR3 contains 17 residues. Germline assignment: CDR1 LNHNV and CDR2 YYDKDF (reference sequence). CDR3 coding DNA: TGTGCCACCAGCAGAGATGCAGCTGGGAGCTATCCCTCGTTAGCTTTCTTT. The encoded protein is CATSRDAAGSYPSLAFF. The full variable domain, its missing parts supplied by reference TRBV15 and TRBJ1-1, is DAMVIQNPRYQVTQFGKPVTLSCSQTLNHNVMYWYQQKSSQAPKLLFHYYDKDFNNEADTPDNFQSRRPNTSFCFLDIRSPGLGDTAMYLCATSRDAAGSYPSLAFFGQGTRLTVV.

The J gene is TRBJ2-1, the V gene TRBV27, with D hard to call. CDR1 and CDR2 (germline): MNHEY, SMNVEV (reference sequence). V was clipped by 3 bases and J by 2 bases, with 8 bases between them. The CDR3 consists of 14 residues. Written as DNA, the CDR3 is TGTGCCAGCAGTTTGTCGGTACCCTACAATGAGCAGTTCTTC. Translation: CASSLSVPYNEQFF.

V and J are TRBV6-2 or TRBV6-3 and TRBJ1-2; a possible D gene is TRBD1 (5 bases). The CDR3 totals 13 residues. The V end lost 6 bases, the J end lost 6 bases, and 14 bases lay between the germline ends. CDR1 and CDR2 (germline): MNHEY, SVGEGT. CDR3 loop: CASRPQGLDGYTF. The CDR3, as DNA: TGTGCCAGCAGACCTCAGGGCTTGGATGGCTACACCTTC.

The sample holds a few counts of this clone. The genes are TRBV19 and TRBJ1-6; 12 bases map to TRBD1. The CDR3 is 13 residues long. Germline-derived CDR1 and CDR2 are LNHDA and SQIVND (reference sequence). Trimming took 6 bases from V and 14 from J; bases not matched to a gene: 5. CDR3 sequence: CASSGTGGRSLHF. The CDR3 DNA is TGTGCCAGTAGCGGGACAGGGGGCCGGTCCCTCCACTTT.

V is TRBV29-1 and J is TRBJ2-7, with 10 bases matching TRBD2. The CDR3 spans 14 residues. The V and J ends lost 7 bases and 6 bases, in that order; junction bases with no gene match: 12. Germline V gene lookup returns CDR1 SQVTM and CDR2 ANQGSEA. The CDR3: CSAGSGRTSPEQYF. As DNA, the CDR3 is TGCAGCGCTGGTAGCGGGAGGACCTCCCCCGAGCAGTACTTC.

The CDR3 here is CASSQDDGRFSQSGNTIYF. In DNA, the CDR3 is TGTGCCAGCAGCCAAGATGATGGGAGATTCTCCCAGTCTGGAAACACCATATATTTT. This chain links TRBV4-2 with TRBJ1-3; D gene unclear. This CDR3 region has 19 residues. Germline CDR1 LGHNA, CDR2 YNFKEQ. Between the trimmed V and J ends, which lost 0 bases and 1 base, there was a span of 19 bases.

CDR3 region: CATSRMRGQGYAEQFF. The CDR3 bases are TGTGCCACCAGCAGAATGCGCGGACAGGGGTATGCGGAGCAGTTCTTC. The chain couples TRBV15 to TRBJ2-1; TRBD1 aligns across 9 bases. In germline, CDR1 is LNHNV, CDR2 YYDKDF (reference sequence). The CDR3 is 16 residues long. After removal of 2 bases from V and 10 bases from J, the junction contained 12 bases not matched to a gene.

The rearrangement joins TRBV5-1 to TRBJ2-1; possible D gene TRBD1, 5 bases. V was shortened by 3 bases and J by 0 bases, with 16 bases between the two germline ends. The CDR3 is 17 residues long. Germline V CDR1 and CDR2: SGHRS, YFSETQ. The DNA for the CDR3 is TGCGCCAGCAGCTCAAAGGGGTCGTATGGCTCCTACAATGAGCAGTTCTTC. Translated: CASSSKGSYGSYNEQFF.